The T cell receptor beta chain described here comes from a study of blood T cell repertoires in COVID-19. Study-wide context: Sites in the United States, Italy and Spain provided acute and convalescent COVID-19 samples. PBMCs, B-cell-depleted T cells, or T cells were the source of the cDNA or gDNA that made up the material.

V lost 5 bases and J lost 6; bases outside the gene matches: 8. Germline CDR1 is SGHTA and CDR2 is FQGNSA. The CDR3 runs to 16 residues. In the original processing: Scientists estimated how many nucleated cells there were by amplifying reference gene primers. Generated by immunoSEQ multiplex PCR, the TCRdb table keeps only in-frame clones and is missing some. The V and J calls and clone size were taken over from that table, and D and trimming were inferred from the DNA. The data show approximately 38,000 clones, 75% to 90% seen once. The V call is TRBV7-2, the J call TRBJ2-1; 12 bases match TRBD2. The receptor comes from a man aged 50-59 years with active or convalescent COVID-19. Sequencing input: peripheral blood. The CDR3 here is CASSLLPGLAGNEQFF. The CDR3, as DNA: TGTGCCAGCAGCCTCCTACCGGGACTAGCGGGCAATGAGCAGTTCTTC. The full variable domain, completed using reference TRBV7-2 and TRBJ2-1, is GAGVSQSPSNKVTEKGKDVELRCDPISGHTALYWYRQSLGQGLEFLIYFQGNSAPDKSGLPSDRFSAERTGGSVSTLTIQRTQQEDSAVYLCASSLLPGLAGNEQFFGPGTRLTVL.